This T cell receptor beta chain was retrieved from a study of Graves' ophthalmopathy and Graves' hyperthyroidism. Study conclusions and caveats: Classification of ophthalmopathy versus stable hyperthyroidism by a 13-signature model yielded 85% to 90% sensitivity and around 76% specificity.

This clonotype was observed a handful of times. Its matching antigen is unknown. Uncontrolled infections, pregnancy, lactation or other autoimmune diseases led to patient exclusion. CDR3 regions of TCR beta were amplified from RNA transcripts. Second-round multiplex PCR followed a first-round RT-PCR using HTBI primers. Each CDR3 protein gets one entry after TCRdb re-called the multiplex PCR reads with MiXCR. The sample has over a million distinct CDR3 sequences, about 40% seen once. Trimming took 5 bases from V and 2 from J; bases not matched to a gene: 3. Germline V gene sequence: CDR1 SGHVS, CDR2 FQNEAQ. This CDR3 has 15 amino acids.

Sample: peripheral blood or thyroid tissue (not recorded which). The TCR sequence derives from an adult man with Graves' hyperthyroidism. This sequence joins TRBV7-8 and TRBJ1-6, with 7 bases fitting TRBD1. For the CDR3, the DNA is TGTGCCAGCAGCATGACAGGGCCCTATAATTCACCCCTCCACTTT. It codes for CASSMTGPYNSPLHF.